This T cell receptor beta chain stems from a study of blood T cells in healthy people across ages (dated by TCRdb to the mid-2010s). A note on the overall study: In model experiments, template switching captured roughly one uniquely barcoded TCR beta cDNA molecule for every two T cells. To avoid experimental bias, donors of different ages were randomly spread across the sequencing lanes. Four age groups were formed from the donors: young (average about 15 years), middle-aged (approximately 41), aged (under 70) and long-lived (around 82). Two additional independent replicas of 1 million unique cDNA reads from the same blood draw were analyzed for two donors (one aged 18 to 30 and one aged 80 or older). To track age-related changes in TCR beta repertoire diversity, the study relied on deep sequencing normalized with unique cDNA molecular identifiers.

Systemically healthy Caucasian individuals from Russia, around 39 in total and aged 6 to 90 years, were included as donors. Each donor gave about 9.7 milliliters of peripheral blood, drawn into EDTA-treated Vacutainer tubes. PBMCs were isolated by Ficoll-Paque density-gradient centrifugation, with at least 6.5 million obtained per sample. Total RNA, at least 6 micrograms per sample, was extracted from PBMCs with Trizol reagent. The percentages of naive CD45RAhigh/CD27high T cells were determined by flow cytometry on a PBMC aliquot from every donor. On the study overall, not on this receptor specifically: There was a strong correlation between observed TCR beta diversity and the percentage of naive T cells measured by flow cytometry. Since profiling was done on bulk unsorted PBMCs, naive and antigen-experienced compartments could not be conclusively compared. The CMV infection status of donors was not known, potentially confounding age-related changes in expanded clonotypes. Estimates of total diversity based on one million sequenced T cells were considered lower bounds and underestimates. Observed TCR beta diversity per million T cells fell roughly linearly with age, and a significant reduction was already apparent by age about 43. Compared with the aged group, the long-lived group had more naive CD4+ T cells, fewer expanded clones and increased TCR diversity, a pattern suggesting age selection.

As to this clonotype: It has no known antigen specificity. No per-base quality is available; no much larger clone lies one base away.

The germline V gene (reference sequence) specifies SEHNR as CDR1 and FQNEAQ as CDR2. V drops 3 bases and J drops 0 bases, leaving 12 bases in between. The CDR3 measures 16 amino acids from cysteine to phenylalanine. Here the CDR3 DNA is all that survives: 48 bases in frame from base 1. The library was built by means of 5' RACE. The sequencer listed for this sample is Illumina HiSeq 2500. The second PCR ran for about 6 to 12 cycles and used a J-beta primer mix along with a sample-barcoded 5' primer. A unique molecular identifier was introduced onto each TCR beta cDNA molecule by a template-switch 5' adaptor carrying 12 random nucleotides. Each sample yielded at least 3 million CDR3-containing paired-end reads. The Mint cDNA synthesis kit, primed by a TRBC-specific oligonucleotide, was used to synthesize first-strand cDNA from all RNA. Following uracil-DNA glycosylase treatment, all cDNA underwent a first 18-cycle PCR with the universal primers M1SS and BC2_uni_R. As for the original processing: Each sample was normalized by randomly selecting 1 million high-quality reads, each carrying a distinct molecular identifier. Instead of being binned into consensus sequences, reads that shared molecular identifiers were thrown out. MiTCR, with a Q25 quality threshold and the strictest error-elimination algorithm, was used for CDR3 identification, clonotype clustering and error correction. A nonparametric unseen species model using Euler transformation provided a lower-bound estimate of total TCR beta diversity. Through fastp at Q25 and MiXCR, TCRdb rebuilt clones from the public reads, retaining in-frame beta chains. CDR3 protein sequences are deduplicated, and each keeps its most common genes and DNA. V and J calls and clone size were set by TCRdb, not the authors. The sample profile shows about 970,000 distinct CDR3 sequences; roughly 51% of them were found once. Of the sample, around 21% falls within the top ten clones.

Recombination linked TRBV7-9 to TRBJ2-4, with the D segment identity uncertain. This receptor was identified in a woman aged 55 to 70 in good health. Material for sequencing was blood. This receptor has the CDR3 CASSFVTELAKNIQYF. The sequenced DNA: TGTGCCAGCAGCTTCGTAACAGAGCTAGCCAAAAACATTCAGTACTTC.